This TCR beta chain was identified during a study of regulatory T cells in long-lasting Graves disease. The time point denotes: persistent/refractory GD, antithyroid drugs over 5 years with positive TRAb. Extracted RNA from PBMCs served as the source of the TCR library. Trimming removed 5 bases from V and 1 base from J, with 18 bases in between. Germline loops: CDR1 MNHNS, CDR2 SASEGT. This CDR3 contains 16 residues. With iRepertoire HTBI primers and Arm-PCR of CDR3 regions, TCR beta libraries were built. TCRdb passed the multiplex PCR reads through MiXCR, listing each CDR3 protein once. This repertoire shows under 450,000 distinct CDR3 sequences, about a quarter found once; its top ten account for approximately 26%.

This specimen consisted of peripheral blood mononuclear cells (PBMCs), obtained when the disease was refractory, from a patient treated with antithyroid drugs. The chain combines TRBV6-1 with TRBJ2-7, with D perhaps matching TRBD1 (6 bases). The clonotype originates from a female donor with Graves disease. The DNA for the CDR3 is TGTGCCAGCAGTAAGGTCGGGACATCAATGTCCTACGAGCAGTACTTC. It translates to CASSKVGTSMSYEQYF.